The present TCR beta chain was sequenced within a study of shared clonotypes between healthy human individuals. Here immunoSEQ multiplex PCR was the method, and the copy in TCRdb shows in-frame clones only, minus some. The sample consists of about 2.5 million clones, around 93% of them appearing once. The TCR sequence derives from a man younger than 35 in good health. Some clones in this sample may be carry-over from other donors' samples. The sequenced sample was naive CD4+ T cells from PBMCs. Subset specified: CD45RA+ positively selected.

CDR3 sequence (DNA): TGTGCCAGCCTTCCTCTGAAACAGTACTTC. It yields the protein CASLPLKQYF. This sequence joins TRBV6-4 and TRBJ2-7; D call uncertain. V lost 8 bases to trimming and J lost 10 bases, with 12 bases between them. Germline-derived CDR1 and CDR2 are MRHNA and SNTAGT. CDR3 size: 10 residues.